Sequencing of this T cell receptor beta chain was carried out in a study of shared clonotypes between healthy human individuals. Study-wide points: Estimated richness was generally greater in naive than memory subsets.

As defined, naive CD8 cells were CD45RO-negative and positively selected for CCR7, with terminally differentiated effector memory CD45RA+ cells excluded. Method: immunoSEQ multiplex PCR; TCRdb's copy keeps in-frame clones and lacks some. The sample consists of about 2,200,000 clones, about 93% of them appearing once. As regards this clone: The antigen is undetermined. This same CDR3 is encoded by further DNA sequences in the sample.

The sample comprised naive CD8+ T cells from PBMCs. The clonotype originates from a man aged 18 to 29 in good health. Some clones in this sample may be carry-over from other donors' samples.

CDR3 DNA: TGCAGTGCAAGCACAGATACGCAGTATTTT. It encodes CSASTDTQYF. The chain uses TRBV20-1 and TRBJ2-3, with unresolved D. This CDR3 comprises 10 residues. V lost 6 bases to trimming and J lost 0 bases, with 1 base between them. The germline V gene has CDR1 DFQATT and CDR2 SNEGSKA (reference sequence).